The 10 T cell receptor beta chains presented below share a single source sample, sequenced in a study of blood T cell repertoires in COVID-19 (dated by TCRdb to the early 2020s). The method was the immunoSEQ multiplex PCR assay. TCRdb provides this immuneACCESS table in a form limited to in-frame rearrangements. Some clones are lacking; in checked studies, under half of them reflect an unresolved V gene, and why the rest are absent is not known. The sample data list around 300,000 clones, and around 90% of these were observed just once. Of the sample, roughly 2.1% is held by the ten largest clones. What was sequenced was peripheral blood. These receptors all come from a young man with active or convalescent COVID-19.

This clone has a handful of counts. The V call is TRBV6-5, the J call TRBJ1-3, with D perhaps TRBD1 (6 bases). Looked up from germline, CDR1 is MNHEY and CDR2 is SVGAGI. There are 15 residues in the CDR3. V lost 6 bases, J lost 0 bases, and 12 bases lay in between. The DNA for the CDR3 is TGTGCCAGCAGACCAACAGGGTACTCTGGAAACACCATATATTTT. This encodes CASRPTGYSGNTIYF.

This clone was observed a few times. In nucleotides, the CDR3 is TGTGCCAGCAGCTTGAGGAGTAATGAAAAACTGTTTTTT. This sequence encodes CASSLRSNEKLFF. This chain joins TRBV7-2 and TRBJ1-4; D call uncertain. The CDR3 extends over 13 amino acids. The V gene's germline CDR1 is SGHTA and CDR2 FQGNSA. The V end lost 3 bases, the J end lost 4 bases, and 6 bases lay between the germline ends.

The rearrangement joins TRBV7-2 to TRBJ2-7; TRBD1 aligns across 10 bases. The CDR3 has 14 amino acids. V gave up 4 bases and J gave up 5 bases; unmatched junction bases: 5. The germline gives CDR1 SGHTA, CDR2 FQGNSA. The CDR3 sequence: CASSSRTGGNEQYF. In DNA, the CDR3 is TGTGCCAGCAGCTCCCGGACAGGGGGTAACGAGCAGTACTTC.

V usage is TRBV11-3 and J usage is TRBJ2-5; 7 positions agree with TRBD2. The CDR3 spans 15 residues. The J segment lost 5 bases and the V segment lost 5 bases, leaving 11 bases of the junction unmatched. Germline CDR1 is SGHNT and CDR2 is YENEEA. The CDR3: CASSAGVAALETQYF. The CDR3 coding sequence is TGTGCCAGCAGCGCGGGGGTGGCCGCTCTGGAGACCCAGTACTTC.

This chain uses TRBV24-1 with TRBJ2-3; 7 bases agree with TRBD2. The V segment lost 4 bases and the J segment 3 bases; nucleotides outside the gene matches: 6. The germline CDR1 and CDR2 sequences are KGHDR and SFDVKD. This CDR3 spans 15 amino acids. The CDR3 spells CATSDPGLGTDTQYF. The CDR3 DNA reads TGTGCCACCAGTGACCCCGGACTAGGAACAGATACGCAGTATTTT.

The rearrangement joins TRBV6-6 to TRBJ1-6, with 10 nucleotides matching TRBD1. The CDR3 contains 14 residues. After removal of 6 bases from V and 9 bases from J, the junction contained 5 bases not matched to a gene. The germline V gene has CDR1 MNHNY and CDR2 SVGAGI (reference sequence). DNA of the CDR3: TGTGCCAGCAGCCCGGGACAGGGGATTTCACCCCTCCACTTT. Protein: CASSPGQGISPLHF.

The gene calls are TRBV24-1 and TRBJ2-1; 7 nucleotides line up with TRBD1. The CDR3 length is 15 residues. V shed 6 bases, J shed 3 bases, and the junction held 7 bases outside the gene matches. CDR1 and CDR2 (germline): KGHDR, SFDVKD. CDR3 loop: CATSLGRQGYNEQFF. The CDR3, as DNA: TGTGCCACCAGTCTAGGTAGACAGGGCTACAATGAGCAGTTCTTC.

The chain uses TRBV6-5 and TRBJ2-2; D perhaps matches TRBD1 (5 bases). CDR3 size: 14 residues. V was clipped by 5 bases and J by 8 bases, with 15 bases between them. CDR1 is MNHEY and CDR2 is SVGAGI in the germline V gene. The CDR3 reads CASSPFQGGGELFF. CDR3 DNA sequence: TGTGCCAGCAGTCCCTTTCAGGGTGGAGGGGAGCTGTTTTTT.

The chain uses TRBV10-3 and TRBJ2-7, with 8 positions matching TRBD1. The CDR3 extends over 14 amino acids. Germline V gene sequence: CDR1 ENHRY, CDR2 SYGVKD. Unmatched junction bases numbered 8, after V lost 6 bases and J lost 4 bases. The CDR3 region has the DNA TGTGCCATCAGGGGGACAGGCGCACCTTACGAGCAGTACTTC. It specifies CAIRGTGAPYEQYF.

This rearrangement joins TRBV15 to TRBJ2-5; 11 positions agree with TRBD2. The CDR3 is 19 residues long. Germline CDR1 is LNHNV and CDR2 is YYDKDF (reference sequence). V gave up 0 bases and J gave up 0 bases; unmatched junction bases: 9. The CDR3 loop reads CATSRDLFSSGGYQETQYF. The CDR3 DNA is TGTGCCACCAGCAGAGATCTCTTCTCTAGCGGGGGGTACCAAGAGACCCAGTACTTC.